A selection of T cell receptor beta chains follows, all from one sample in a study of type 1 regulatory T cells. TCRdb reanalysed the reads using MiXCR and keeps one entry per CDR3 protein. Among more than 60,000 distinct CDR3 sequences listed, less than 65% were seen once. For these TCRs, the target antigens are not known. Sample: cultured non-Tr1 T cells, either the whole culture or a sorted T cell fraction (not recorded which). These receptors were collected from a human donor in good health. Both conserved end residues are part of each CDR3. A D gene is named only where the DNA matches it firmly. Clone size is not always given. Where it is, it says once, few, many or a class for expanded clones.

cdr3_length: 13; d_call: .; clone_size: .; j_call: TRBJ2-7; v_call: TRBV27; cdr3_nt: TGTGCCAGCAGTTCACAGGGTGGGTACGAGCAGTACTTC; cdr3_aa: CASSSQGGYEQYF
cdr3_length: 16; d_call: TRBD1; clone_size: .; j_call: TRBJ2-5; v_call: TRBV7-8; cdr3_nt: TGTGCCAGCAGCTCGGGGATTCCGGGACAGGGAAGGACCCAGTACTTC; cdr3_aa: CASSSGIPGQGRTQYF
cdr3_length: 15; d_call: .; clone_size: .; j_call: TRBJ2-3; v_call: TRBV6-2/TRBV6-3; cdr3_nt: TGTGCCAGCAGTTCACAGCGTCCATCTACAGATACGCAGTATTTT; cdr3_aa: CASSSQRPSTDTQYF
cdr3_length: 16; d_call: .; clone_size: .; j_call: TRBJ1-1; v_call: TRBV5-1; cdr3_nt: TGCGCCAGCAGCTTGGGTGCAGGACTACAGACCACTGAAGCTTTCTTT; cdr3_aa: CASSLGAGLQTTEAFF
cdr3_length: 13; d_call: .; clone_size: few; j_call: TRBJ2-7; v_call: TRBV7-2; cdr3_nt: TGTGCCAGCAGCTCCCGGTACTCCTACGAGCAGTACTTC; cdr3_aa: CASSSRYSYEQYF
cdr3_length: 17; d_call: .; clone_size: .; j_call: TRBJ2-3; v_call: TRBV20-1; cdr3_nt: TGCAGTGCTAGAGACCCCAGGGGCGGGAGCCCCGCGAATACGCAGTATTTT; cdr3_aa: CSARDPRGGSPANTQYF
cdr3_length: 14; d_call: .; clone_size: .; j_call: TRBJ1-4; v_call: TRBV25-1; cdr3_nt: TGTGCCAGCAGTGAATACAGGGATGATGAAAAACTGTTTTTT; cdr3_aa: CASSEYRDDEKLFF
cdr3_length: 12; d_call: .; clone_size: .; j_call: TRBJ2-1; v_call: TRBV20-1; cdr3_nt: TGCAGCGGAGAAAGCTCCTACAATGAGCAGTTCTTC; cdr3_aa: CSGESSYNEQFF
cdr3_length: 16; d_call: .; clone_size: .; j_call: TRBJ2-1; v_call: TRBV7-8; cdr3_nt: TGTGCCAGCAGCACCTTTTGGGGGATCTTTTACAATGAGCAGTTCTTC; cdr3_aa: CASSTFWGIFYNEQFF
cdr3_length: 14; d_call: TRBD1; clone_size: .; j_call: TRBJ1-1; v_call: TRBV29-1; cdr3_nt: TGCAGCGTTGTGAGGGGACAGGTGGGCACTGAAGCTTTCTTT; cdr3_aa: CSVVRGQVGTEAFF
cdr3_length: 15; d_call: TRBD2; clone_size: few; j_call: TRBJ2-1; v_call: TRBV12-3/TRBV12-4; cdr3_nt: TGTGCCAGCAGTGGGACTAGCGGGACCTACAATGAGCAGTTCTTC; cdr3_aa: CASSGTSGTYNEQFF
cdr3_length: 12; d_call: .; clone_size: .; j_call: TRBJ2-1; v_call: TRBV12-3/TRBV12-4; cdr3_nt: TGTGCCAGCAGTTTTAGGTTCCATGAGCAGTTCTTC; cdr3_aa: CASSFRFHEQFF
cdr3_length: 15; d_call: .; clone_size: .; j_call: TRBJ2-7; v_call: TRBV2; cdr3_nt: TGTGCCAGCAGACCCGACGCAGGGGTATCCTACAAGCAGTACTTC; cdr3_aa: CASRPDAGVSYKQYF
cdr3_length: 17; d_call: TRBD2; clone_size: .; j_call: TRBJ2-1; v_call: TRBV7-6; cdr3_nt: TGTGCCAGCAGGCTCGGCCCGGGACTAGCGGTCTCCAATGAGCAGTTCTTC; cdr3_aa: CASRLGPGLAVSNEQFF
cdr3_length: 17; d_call: .; clone_size: few; j_call: TRBJ2-2; v_call: TRBV20-1; cdr3_nt: TGCAGTGCTAGAGATTTAGGGCAGGGAGCGAACACCGGGGAGCTGTTTTTT; cdr3_aa: CSARDLGQGANTGELFF
cdr3_length: 14; d_call: .; clone_size: .; j_call: TRBJ1-4; v_call: TRBV5-4; cdr3_nt: TGTGCCAGCAGCGACCAAGGAGGGAATGAAAAACTGTTTTTT; cdr3_aa: CASSDQGGNEKLFF
cdr3_length: 15; d_call: TRBD2; clone_size: .; j_call: TRBJ2-3; v_call: TRBV20-1; cdr3_nt: TGCAGTGCTAGAGGATTAGCGGGAGCTCCAGATACGCAGTGTTTT; cdr3_aa: CSARGLAGAPDTQCF
cdr3_length: 17; d_call: TRBD2; clone_size: once; j_call: TRBJ2-1; v_call: TRBV7-3; cdr3_nt: TGTGCCAGCAGCTCACCTTTGACTAGCGGGTACCTCAATGAGCAGTTCTTC; cdr3_aa: CASSSPLTSGYLNEQFF
cdr3_length: 13; d_call: .; clone_size: .; j_call: TRBJ2-2; v_call: TRBV11-1; cdr3_nt: TGTGCCAGCAGCTTGTTACAGGGCGACCAGCTGTTTTTT; cdr3_aa: CASSLLQGDQLFF
cdr3_length: 19; d_call: .; clone_size: .; j_call: TRBJ2-1; v_call: TRBV11-2; cdr3_nt: TGTGCCAGCAGCTCCTACAGGGGCCTAGCGCCCAGCTCCTACAATGAGCAGTTCTTC; cdr3_aa: CASSSYRGLAPSSYNEQFF
cdr3_length: 17; d_call: .; clone_size: once; j_call: TRBJ1-2; v_call: TRBV29-1; cdr3_nt: TGCAGCGTTGGCCCGCCTTCGGACCGACAAGGAATCTATGGCTACACCTTC; cdr3_aa: CSVGPPSDRQGIYGYTF
cdr3_length: 14; d_call: TRBD1; clone_size: .; j_call: TRBJ2-1; v_call: TRBV28; cdr3_nt: TGTGCCAGCAGTTGGGACAGTACCCTCGGGGTGCAGTTCTTC; cdr3_aa: CASSWDSTLGVQFF
cdr3_length: 17; d_call: .; clone_size: few; j_call: TRBJ2-3; v_call: TRBV5-1; cdr3_nt: TGCGCCAGCAGCGAACCAGGGAGGACAGCCGGCACAGATACGCAGTATTTT; cdr3_aa: CASSEPGRTAGTDTQYF
cdr3_length: 15; d_call: .; clone_size: few; j_call: TRBJ2-3; v_call: TRBV5-1; cdr3_nt: TGCGCCAGCAGCTCCACGGGCTTAAGCACAGATACGCAGTATTTT; cdr3_aa: CASSSTGLSTDTQYF
cdr3_length: 14; d_call: .; clone_size: few; j_call: TRBJ2-5; v_call: TRBV7-2; cdr3_nt: TGTGCCAGCAGCCCGGGAGCGGGTTATGAGACCCAGTACTTC; cdr3_aa: CASSPGAGYETQYF
cdr3_length: 15; d_call: TRBD2; clone_size: .; j_call: TRBJ2-1; v_call: TRBV10-3; cdr3_nt: TGTGCCATCAAATCACCGGGACTAGCGGGAAGTGAGCAGTTCTTC; cdr3_aa: CAIKSPGLAGSEQFF
cdr3_length: 15; d_call: TRBD1; clone_size: .; j_call: TRBJ1-5; v_call: TRBV27; cdr3_nt: TGTGCCAGCAGTTGGGGACAGAGTGGCAATCAGCCCCAGCATTTT; cdr3_aa: CASSWGQSGNQPQHF
cdr3_length: 14; d_call: .; clone_size: few; j_call: TRBJ2-3; v_call: TRBV29-1; cdr3_nt: TGCAGCGTCCCCAGAGGGCCGAGCACAGATACGCAGTATTTT; cdr3_aa: CSVPRGPSTDTQYF
cdr3_length: 14; d_call: .; clone_size: .; j_call: TRBJ1-5; v_call: TRBV20-1; cdr3_nt: TGCAGTGCTAGTGAGGGACGGGAGAATCAGCCCCAGCATTTT; cdr3_aa: CSASEGRENQPQHF
cdr3_length: 17; d_call: TRBD1; clone_size: .; j_call: TRBJ1-1; v_call: TRBV18; cdr3_nt: TGTGCCAGCTCACCACGTCTCGCGGGACAGGGAGACACTGAAGCTTTCTTT; cdr3_aa: CASSPRLAGQGDTEAFF
cdr3_length: 15; d_call: TRBD2; clone_size: .; j_call: TRBJ2-1; v_call: TRBV30; cdr3_nt: TGTGCCTGGAGTATCGGGACTAGCGCCAACAATGAGCAGTTCTTC; cdr3_aa: CAWSIGTSANNEQFF
cdr3_length: 14; d_call: .; clone_size: .; j_call: TRBJ1-2; v_call: TRBV5-4; cdr3_nt: TGTGCCAGCAGCCGAGACACAGGGAGCGGCGGCTACACCTTC; cdr3_aa: CASSRDTGSGGYTF
cdr3_length: 16; d_call: TRBD2; clone_size: .; j_call: TRBJ2-7; v_call: TRBV13; cdr3_nt: TGTGCCAGCAGACATTCGGGACTAGCGGGAACCCACGAGCAGTACTTC; cdr3_aa: CASRHSGLAGTHEQYF
cdr3_length: 15; d_call: .; clone_size: .; j_call: TRBJ2-5; v_call: TRBV6-1; cdr3_nt: TGTGCCAGCAGTCCCCTTTTACGCAGTGTCGAGACCCAGTACTTC; cdr3_aa: CASSPLLRSVETQYF
cdr3_length: 14; d_call: .; clone_size: few; j_call: TRBJ1-2; v_call: TRBV20-1; cdr3_nt: TGCAGTGCTCCTCGGGACGCCCGATCCTATGGCTACACCTTC; cdr3_aa: CSAPRDARSYGYTF
cdr3_length: 14; d_call: TRBD2; clone_size: .; j_call: TRBJ2-1; v_call: TRBV7-2; cdr3_nt: TGTGCCAGCAGCCCCTGGACTAGCGGTGATGAGCAGTTCTTC; cdr3_aa: CASSPWTSGDEQFF
cdr3_length: 16; d_call: TRBD1; clone_size: few; j_call: TRBJ2-2; v_call: TRBV24-1; cdr3_nt: TGTGCCACCAAATCCGGGACAGGGGCCTTCACCGGGGAGCTGTTTTTT; cdr3_aa: CATKSGTGAFTGELFF